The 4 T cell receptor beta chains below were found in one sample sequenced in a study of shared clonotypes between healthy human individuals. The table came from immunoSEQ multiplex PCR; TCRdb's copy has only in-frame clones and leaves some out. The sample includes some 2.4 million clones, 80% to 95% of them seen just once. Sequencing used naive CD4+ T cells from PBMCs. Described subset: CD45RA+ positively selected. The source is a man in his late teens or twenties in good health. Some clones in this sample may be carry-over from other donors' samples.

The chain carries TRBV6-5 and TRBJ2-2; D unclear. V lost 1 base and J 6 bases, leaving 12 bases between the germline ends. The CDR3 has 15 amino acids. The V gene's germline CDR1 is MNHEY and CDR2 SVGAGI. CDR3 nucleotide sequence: TGTGCCAGCAGTTACTTTCCATCCGGGTCCGGGGAGCTGTTTTTT. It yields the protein CASSYFPSGSGELFF.

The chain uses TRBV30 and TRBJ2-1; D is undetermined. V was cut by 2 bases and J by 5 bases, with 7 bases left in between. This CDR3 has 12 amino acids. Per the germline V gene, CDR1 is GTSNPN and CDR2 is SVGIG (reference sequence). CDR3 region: CAWSPVNNEQFF. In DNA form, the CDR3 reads TGTGCCTGGAGTCCCGTAAACAATGAGCAGTTCTTC.

The CDR3 DNA reads as TGTGCCAGCTCAACCTCTGGACAGTCTTTAGGGGAGACCCAGTACTTC. Amino acid sequence: CASSTSGQSLGETQYF. The V gene is TRBV18, the J gene TRBJ2-5, with a tentative D call TRBD1 (6 bases). CDR1 is KGHSH and CDR2 is LQKENI in the germline V gene. Trimming took 5 bases from V and 5 from J, leaving 21 bases between them. This CDR3 spans 16 amino acids.

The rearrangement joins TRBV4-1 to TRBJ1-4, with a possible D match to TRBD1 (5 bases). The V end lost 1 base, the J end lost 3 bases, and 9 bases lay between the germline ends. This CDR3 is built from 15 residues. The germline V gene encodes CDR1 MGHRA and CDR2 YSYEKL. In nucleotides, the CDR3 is TGCGCCAGCAGCCAAGTCGGGACCCCTAATGAAAAACTGTTTTTT. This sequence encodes CASSQVGTPNEKLFF.